This T cell receptor (beta chain) was retrieved from a study of identical twins. Each CDR3 protein gets one entry after TCRdb re-called the 5' RACE reads with MiXCR. The sample carries 400,000 to 650,000 distinct CDR3 sequences, roughly a fifth recorded once. Germline CDR1 is SGDLS and CDR2 is YYNGEE. The CDR3 runs to 13 residues. V shed 0 bases and J shed 5 bases, with 5 bases lying between them. This sample also belongs to another study, concerning T cells expressing NK-cell markers. That paper adds: About 6 donors had dominant NKG2C+ clonotypes that comprised roughly 1.0-8% of their CD8+ T cells.

Sequenced: CD4+ T cells sorted from blood. This chain connects TRBV9 to TRBJ1-4; no clear D gene. The source is a woman younger than 30 in good health. CDR3 in amino acids: CASSVAGNEKLFF. The CDR3 coding sequence is TGTGCCAGCAGCGTAGCCGGGAATGAAAAACTGTTTTTT.